These T cell receptor beta chains were read from a single sample in a study of CD8+ T cells in alopecia areata. TCRdb keeps only in-frame clones here, not all; method: immunoSEQ multiplex PCR. The sample records approximately 150,000 clones, 85% to 90% being singletons. This material consisted of CD8+ T cells sorted from blood, taken at week 0. These receptors all come from a human donor with alopecia areata. The CDR3 runs from the conserved cysteine through the conserved F or W. Each record gives: V gene, clone size, CDR3 protein. Rows may omit the clone size; those that give it use once, few, many or a size class.

TRBV9 | - | CASSLASTDTQYF
TRBV29-1 | - | CSVETSPLEQYF
TRBV19 | - | CASESEGARDTQYF
TRBV23-1 | once | CASSQHWSPRHEQFF
TRBV9 | - | CASSVRDRSYGEQYF
TRBV7-2 | - | CASSFRGVSTDTQYF
TRBV29-1 | - | CSVDLGPEAQYF
TRBV10-2 | - | CASIERGYSGELFF
TRBV7-6 | - | CASSLAGGTDTQYF
TRBV29-1 | - | CSVTLNYEQYF
TRBV18 | - | CASSPPVGSYEQYF
TRBV6-1 | - | CASSNYEQYF
TRBV5-4 | few | CASSLLLAGEQYF
TRBV9 | once | CASSVGLGSNNEQFF
TRBV6-5 | - | CASSLGQGYEQYF
TRBV7-6 | - | CASSLQGPGEQYF
TRBV7-9 | - | CASSLVRGRTEAFF
TRBV14 | - | CASSQGGYEQYF
TRBV6-1 | - | CASSEIGGQYGYTF
TRBV9 | - | CASSVGKGSYNEQFF
TRBV19 | - | CASSIATSGGYEQYF
TRBV27 | - | CASTEVIYEQFF
TRBV13 | - | CASSPDRDPEAFF
TRBV6-5 | - | CASRDQGQGITEAFF